The clone carrying this T cell receptor beta chain has just a few counts. The germline V and J ends were trimmed by 7 bases and 4 bases, with 13 bases remaining between them. The CDR3 is made up of 13 amino acids. Per germline, CDR1 SQVTM and CDR2 ANQGSEA. How the authors handled the data: Per sample, the median was 95,638 TCRs, with values from around 25,000 to 690,000. From the RACE reads, TCRdb called clonotypes with MiXCR, one entry per CDR3 protein. TCRdb, not the authors, supplied the V and J calls. The profile shows about 340,000 distinct CDR3 sequences, approximately 6.9% of them singletons. The sample comes from a study of human T cells and chemical hapten exposure. In the study overall: Patch tests applied 0.01% DPC to the upper back and were scored after 6 days.

Time point meaning: patch test 1, 2 weeks after DPC sensitization. Indicated treatment: therapeutic diphenylcyclopropenone sensitization with weekly scalp DPC. The clonotype comes from a woman aged 18-29 years with alopecia areata. Some clones in this sample may be carry-over from other donors' samples. The sample in question was whole blood, obtained in connection with sensitization to the hapten diphenylcyclopropenone (DPC). The chain has TRBV29-1 and TRBJ1-4; D is possibly TRBD1 (5 bases). The CDR3 DNA sequence: TGCAGCGCCTTGGGGGGAGGTAATGAAAAACTGTTTTTT. Translated: CSALGGGNEKLFF.